This TCR beta chain comes out of a study of vaccination and CD4 T cells after COVID-19. Cultured CD4+ T cell DNA underwent sequencing with the Oncomine TCR Beta short-read assay. TCRdb re-called the PCR reads with MiXCR, one entry per CDR3 protein. The sample shows over 8,000 distinct CDR3 sequences, roughly 64% of them seen only once. CDR1 is DFQATT, CDR2 SNEGSKA, per germline (reference sequence). The CDR3 is 15 amino acids. V lost 6 bases to trimming and J lost 3 bases; unmatched junction nucleotides: 8. This clonotype was observed a few times. Its antigen is not known. Treatment in this sample: approximately 10-day PBMC culture with coronavirus spike peptide pools or control peptides (ViraFEST assay). Expanded clonotypes were found by TCR sequencing after peptide-pool stimulation (ViraFEST).

Material for sequencing was CD4+ T cells from blood, cultured in vitro. The sequence derives from a human donor who had recovered from COVID-19. The gene calls are TRBV20-1 and TRBJ1-4; 9 nucleotides align to TRBD1. The CDR3 spells CSANPQGASNEKLFF. The CDR3 DNA reads TGCAGTGCCAACCCACAGGGGGCCTCTAATGAAAAACTGTTTTTT.